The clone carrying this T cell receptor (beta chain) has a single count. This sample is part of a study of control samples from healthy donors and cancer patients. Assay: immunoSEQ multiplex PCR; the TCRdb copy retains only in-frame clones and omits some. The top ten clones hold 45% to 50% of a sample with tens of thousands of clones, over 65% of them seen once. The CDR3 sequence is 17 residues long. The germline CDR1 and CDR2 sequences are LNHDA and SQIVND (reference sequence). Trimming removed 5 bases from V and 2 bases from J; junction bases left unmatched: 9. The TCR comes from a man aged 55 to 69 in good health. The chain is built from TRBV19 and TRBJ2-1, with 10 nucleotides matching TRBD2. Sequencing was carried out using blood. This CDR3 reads CASSRKTSGRPYNEQFF. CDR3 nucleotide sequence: TGTGCCAGTAGTCGAAAGACTAGCGGGCGCCCCTACAATGAGCAGTTCTTC.